This T cell receptor beta chain was sequenced in a study of technical replicates of blood from a handful of donors. Produced via immunoSEQ multiplex PCR; TCRdb's table is partial and in-frame only. The sample includes about 82,000 clones, 96% of them seen just once. The TCR comes from a human donor in good health. Source material: T cells isolated from PBMCs.

CDR3 DNA: TGTGCCAGCAGCTTAGCGGGGTCGGAAGCTTTCTTT. It translates to CASSLAGSEAFF. The chain uses TRBV11-2 and TRBJ1-1; D uncertain. CDR3 length: 12 amino acids. The V and J ends lost 1 base and 8 bases respectively, with 8 bases between them. Per germline, CDR1 SGHAT and CDR2 FQNNGV.